Below, 9 T cell receptor beta chains from the same sample are listed, as sequenced in a study of blood T cell repertoires in COVID-19 (dated by TCRdb to the early 2020s). The method behind the library was the immunoSEQ multiplex PCR assay. Held by TCRdb, this immuneACCESS table contains in-frame sequences only and omits some clones. Under half of the omission traces to an unresolved V gene where checked; the cause of the rest is unknown. The sample table records 210,000 or so clones; around 78% of these occur just once. The biggest ten clones account for roughly 2.8% of the sample. Sequenced material: peripheral blood. The receptors stem from a woman of 80 years or more with active or convalescent COVID-19.

This clone was seen more than once but under ten times. The V and J genes are TRBV19 and TRBJ2-5, with 9 bases lining up with TRBD2. Unmatched junction bases numbered 11, after V lost 4 bases and J lost 5 bases. The CDR3 spans 16 residues. The V gene's germline CDR1 is LNHDA and CDR2 SQIVND (reference sequence). The CDR3 DNA reads as TGTGCCAGTAGTACTGGGGCGGTAGCGGGGGTTGAGACCCAGTACTTC. This encodes CASSTGAVAGVETQYF.

The chain couples TRBV7-2 to TRBJ1-2; TRBD1 agrees at 9 bases. CDR1 is SGHTA, CDR2 FQGNSA, per germline. This CDR3 spans 16 amino acids. Unmatched junction bases numbered 14, after V lost 4 bases and J lost 8 bases. CDR3 DNA: TGTGCCAGCAGCTGGGGCGTGGGACAGGGAGTTCGGGGCTACACCTTC. Its translation: CASSWGVGQGVRGYTF.

For this clone: Mismatch with germline at one junction end may stem from a read error. V gene TRBV7-3 combines with J gene TRBJ2-3; perhaps TRBD2 as D (6 bases). Germline V gives CDR1 SGHTA, CDR2 FQGTGA. The CDR3 has 14 amino acids. CDR3 sequence: CASRLTAGTDTQYF. CDR3 in DNA: TGTGCCAGCAGATTAACGGCGGGGACAGATACGCAGTATTTT. Full variable domain (outside the CDR3, taken from reference TRBV7-3 and TRBJ2-3): GAGVSQTPSNKVTEKGKYVELRCDPISGHTALYWYRQSLGQGPEFLIYFQGTGAADDSGLPNDRFFAVRPEGSVSTLKIQRTERGDSAVYLCASRLTAGTDTQYFGPGTRLTVL.

V gene TRBV24-1 combines with J gene TRBJ1-2, with 7 bases that match TRBD1. From germline, CDR1 is KGHDR and CDR2 SFDVKD. With V trimmed by 4 bases and J by 3 bases, 7 bases remained unmatched. The CDR3 spans 15 residues. CDR3 sequence reads: CATSDSRQGYYGYTF. The CDR3 DNA reads as TGTGCCACCAGTGACTCCCGACAGGGTTACTATGGCTACACCTTC.

V gene TRBV7-2 combines with J gene TRBJ2-7; D may be TRBD1 (6 bases). Trimming shortened V by 4 bases and J by 3 bases, and 16 bases separated the two germline ends. Germline V gene lookup returns CDR1 SGHTA and CDR2 FQGNSA. The CDR3 contains 15 residues. CDR3 DNA sequence: TGTGCCAGCAGCTCTCCTGGACAGTCCAACTACGAGCAGTACTTC. This codes for CASSSPGQSNYEQYF.

The chain joins TRBV7-8 to TRBJ1-4, with 8 bases that match TRBD1. V dropped 6 bases and J dropped 8; count of bases not matched to a gene: 11. The germline V gene has CDR1 SGHVS and CDR2 FQNEAQ. The CDR3 contains 15 residues. CDR3 residues: CASRETGATGEKLFF. For the CDR3, the DNA is TGTGCCAGCAGGGAGACAGGGGCAACGGGAGAAAAACTGTTTTTT.

The rearrangement uses TRBV27 and TRBJ2-1, with TRBD2 matching over 12 bases. Trimming at V came to 7 bases and at J to 9 bases, leaving 10 bases not matched to a gene. The CDR3 is 15 residues long. Germline V gene sequence: CDR1 MNHEY, CDR2 SMNVEV (reference sequence). CDR3 region: CASTTPGLAGSEQFF. CDR3 in DNA: TGTGCCAGCACCACCCCGGGACTAGCGGGTAGTGAGCAGTTCTTC.

The chain joins TRBV28 to TRBJ1-1; unclear D gene. The germline V and J ends were trimmed by 8 bases and 8 bases, with 12 bases remaining between them. Germline-derived CDR1 and CDR2 are MDHEN and SYDVKM. The CDR3 contains 11 residues. CDR3 in amino acids: CASRSPGEAFF. Written as DNA, the CDR3 is TGTGCCAGCCGGTCCCCGGGGGAAGCTTTCTTT.

The chain links TRBV28 to TRBJ1-4; D uncertain. CDR1 is MDHEN, CDR2 SYDVKM, per germline. This CDR3 has 15 amino acids. V was cut by 2 bases and J by 2 bases, with 9 bases left in between. The CDR3 nucleotides are TGTGCCAGCAGTTTAAACGGACTGACTAATGAAAAACTGTTTTTT. Its translation is CASSLNGLTNEKLFF.